This TCR beta chain stems from a study of T-cell reconstitution after alpha-beta-depleted transplantation in children. Worth noting for this clonotype: Mismatch with germline at one junction end may stem from a read error.

This CDR3 has 13 residues. CDR1 and CDR2 from the germline V gene are MDHEN and SYDVKM. Using unique molecular identifiers, the investigators prepared the TCRbeta library. TCRdb itself ran the PCR reads through MiXCR, one entry per CDR3 protein. The sample records roughly 200,000 distinct CDR3 sequences, 13% to 15% being singletons. The sample consisted of PBMCs from the stem cell graft donor, taken from the stem cell graft. The chain combines TRBV28 with TRBJ1-5; the D is unclear. This clonotype was obtained from a human donor who donated a stem cell graft to a child with acute lymphoblastic leukemia. The CDR3 reads CASSLFGNQPQHF. CDR3 coding DNA: TGTGCCAGCAGCTTATTTGGCAATCAGCCCCAGCATTTT.